This T cell receptor (beta chain) was recorded in a study of OX40 agonist ivuxolimab in advanced cancers. TCRdb's copy holds only in-frame clones and misses some; the assay was immunoSEQ multiplex PCR. The table records 60,000 or so clones, approximately 82% of them present only once. V shed 6 bases and J shed 1 base, with 13 bases lying between them. Germline V gene sequence: CDR1 MDHEN, CDR2 SYDVKM. This CDR3 contains 14 residues. This clonotype was obtained from an adult with an advanced solid tumor such as melanoma, head and neck, liver or kidney cancer. V gene TRBV28 combines with J gene TRBJ2-7, with D tentatively TRBD1 (6 bases). Sample: CD4+ or CD8+ T cells sorted from blood, taken in a trial of the OX40 agonist ivuxolimab. CDR3 bases: TGTGCCAGCAGACTTACAGGGTGGTCCTACGAGCAGTACTTC. It encodes CASRLTGWSYEQYF.